The clone carrying this TCR beta chain was seen a handful of times. As yet, its antigen is unknown. This may stem from a read error, because a much larger clone lies one nucleotide away. TCRdb fed the multiplex PCR reads into MiXCR, producing one record per CDR3 protein. The profile shows about 130,000 distinct CDR3 sequences, around 20% of them singletons. The CDR3 totals 16 residues. The ends were cut back, 6 bases at V and 0 bases at J, with 20 bases in the middle. Looked up from germline, CDR1 is DFQATT and CDR2 is SNEGSKA (reference sequence). This record comes from a study of breast tumors, draining lymph nodes, adjacent tissues. Overall study results and limits: Compared with lymph nodes, tumors were less diverse; compared with nontumor tissue, more. Luminal-like breast cancer showed significantly greater tumor-nontumor repertoire similarity than basal-like breast cancer did.

Breast cancer patients provided tissue from their axillary draining lymph nodes. The clonotype comes from a female donor with breast cancer. Some clones in this sample may be carry-over from other donors' samples. The chain uses TRBV20-1 and TRBJ2-5, with D perhaps matching TRBD2 (7 bases). The sequenced sample was axillary lymph node tissue. DNA of the CDR3: TGCAGTGCAGGGGGGCCGCCTAGCGGAGACCAAGAGACCCAGTACTTC. Its protein product is CSAGGPPSGDQETQYF.